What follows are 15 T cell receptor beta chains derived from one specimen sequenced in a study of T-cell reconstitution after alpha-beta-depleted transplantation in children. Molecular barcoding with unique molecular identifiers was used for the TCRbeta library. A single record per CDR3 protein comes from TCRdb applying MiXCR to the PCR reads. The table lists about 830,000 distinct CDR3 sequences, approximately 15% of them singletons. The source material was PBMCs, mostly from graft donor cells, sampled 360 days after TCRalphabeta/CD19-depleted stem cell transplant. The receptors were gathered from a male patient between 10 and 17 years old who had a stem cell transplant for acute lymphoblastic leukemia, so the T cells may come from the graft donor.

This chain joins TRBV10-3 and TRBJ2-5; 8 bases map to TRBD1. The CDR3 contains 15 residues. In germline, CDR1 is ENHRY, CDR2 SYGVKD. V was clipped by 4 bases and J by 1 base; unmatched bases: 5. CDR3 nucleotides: TGTGCCATCAGTGGGCAGGGGGCAATCCAAGAGACCCAGTACTTC. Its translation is CAISGQGAIQETQYF.

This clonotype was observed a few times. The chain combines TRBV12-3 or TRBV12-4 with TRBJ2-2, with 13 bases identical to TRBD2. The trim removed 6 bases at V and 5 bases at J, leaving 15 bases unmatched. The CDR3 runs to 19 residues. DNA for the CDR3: TGTGCCAGCAGAACCGGGACTAGCGGGAAAGAAGGATGGACCGGGGAGCTGTTTTTT. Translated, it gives CASRTGTSGKEGWTGELFF.

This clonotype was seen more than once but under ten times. The CDR3: CASSVEVTPGANVLTF. The DNA for the CDR3 is TGTGCCAGCAGCGTAGAGGTAACTCCTGGGGCCAACGTCCTGACTTTC. The V and J genes are TRBV9 and TRBJ2-6; D remains ambiguous. V was clipped by 0 bases and J by 2 bases, with 9 bases between them. The germline V gene encodes CDR1 SGDLS and CDR2 YYNGEE. CDR3 size: 16 residues.

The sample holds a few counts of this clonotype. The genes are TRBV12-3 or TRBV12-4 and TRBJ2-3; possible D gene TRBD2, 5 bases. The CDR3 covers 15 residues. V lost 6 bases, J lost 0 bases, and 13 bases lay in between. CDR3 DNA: TGTGCCAGCAGAAGCGGCGAGACTAGCACAGATACGCAGTATTTT. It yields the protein CASRSGETSTDTQYF.

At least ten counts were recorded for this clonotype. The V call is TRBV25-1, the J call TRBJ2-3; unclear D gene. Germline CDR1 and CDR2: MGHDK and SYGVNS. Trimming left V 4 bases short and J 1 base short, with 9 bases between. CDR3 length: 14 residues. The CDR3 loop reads CASSALLRTDTQYF. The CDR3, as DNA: TGTGCCAGCAGTGCACTTCTGCGCACAGATACGCAGTATTTT. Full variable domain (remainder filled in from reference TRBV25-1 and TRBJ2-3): EADIYQTPRYLVIGTGKKITLECSQTMGHDKMYWYQQDPGMELHLIHYSYGVNSTEKGDLSSESTVSRIRTEHFPLTLESARPSHTSQYLCASSALLRTDTQYFGPGTRLTVL.

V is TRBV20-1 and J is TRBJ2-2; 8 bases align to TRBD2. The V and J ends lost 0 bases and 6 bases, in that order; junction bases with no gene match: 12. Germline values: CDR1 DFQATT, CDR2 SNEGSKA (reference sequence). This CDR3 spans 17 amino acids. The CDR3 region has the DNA TGCAGTGCTAGAGATCAGAGGGGAGCGGGAGCGTCCGGGGAGCTGTTTTTT. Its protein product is CSARDQRGAGASGELFF.

The CDR3 protein is CAIRTRGPNTEAFF. The CDR3 DNA is TGTGCCATCCGTACCCGGGGGCCCAACACTGAAGCTTTCTTT. The chain joins TRBV10-3 to TRBJ1-1; a weak D match, TRBD1 (6 bases). Germline CDR1 is ENHRY and CDR2 is SYGVKD. This CDR3 is 14 amino acids long. V was trimmed by 8 bases and J by 2 bases, leaving 15 bases between them.

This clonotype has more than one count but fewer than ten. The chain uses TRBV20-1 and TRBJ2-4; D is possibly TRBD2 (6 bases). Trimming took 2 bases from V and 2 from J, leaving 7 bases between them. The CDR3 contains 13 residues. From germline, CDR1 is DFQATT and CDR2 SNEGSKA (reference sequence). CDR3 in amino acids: CSARLASKNIQYF. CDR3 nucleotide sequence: TGCAGTGCTAGACTAGCGTCCAAAAACATTCAGTACTTC.

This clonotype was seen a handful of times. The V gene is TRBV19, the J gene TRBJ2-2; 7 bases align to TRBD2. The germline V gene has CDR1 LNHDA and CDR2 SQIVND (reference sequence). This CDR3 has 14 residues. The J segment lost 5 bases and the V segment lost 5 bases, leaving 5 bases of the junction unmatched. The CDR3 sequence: CASSRWEGTGELFF. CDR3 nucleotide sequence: TGTGCCAGTAGTCGGTGGGAGGGAACCGGGGAGCTGTTTTTT.

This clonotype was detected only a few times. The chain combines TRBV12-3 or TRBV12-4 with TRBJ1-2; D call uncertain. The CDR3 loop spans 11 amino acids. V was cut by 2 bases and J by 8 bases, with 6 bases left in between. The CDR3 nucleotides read TGTGCCAGCAGTTTATCGTGGGGCTACACCTTC. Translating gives CASSLSWGYTF.

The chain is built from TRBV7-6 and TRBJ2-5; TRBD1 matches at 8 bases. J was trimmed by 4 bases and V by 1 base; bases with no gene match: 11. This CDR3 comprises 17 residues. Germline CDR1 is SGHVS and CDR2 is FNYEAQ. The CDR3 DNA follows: TGTGCCAGCAGCTTAGTTGGGCAGGGGGCGGTAAGAGAGACCCAGTACTTC. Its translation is CASSLVGQGAVRETQYF.

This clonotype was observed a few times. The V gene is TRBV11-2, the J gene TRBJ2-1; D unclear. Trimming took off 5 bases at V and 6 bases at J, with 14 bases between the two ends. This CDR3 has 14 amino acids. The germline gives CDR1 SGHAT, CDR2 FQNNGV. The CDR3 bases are TGTGCCAGCAGCCCGTGGACCCTTGGCAATGAGCAGTTCTTC. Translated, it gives CASSPWTLGNEQFF.

The CDR3 region is CASSQETRSIEQFF. The CDR3 DNA reads as TGTGCCAGCAGCCAAGAAACTAGGAGTATTGAGCAGTTCTTC. The chain combines TRBV4-2 with TRBJ2-1; D possibly corresponds to TRBD2 (5 bases). Germline-derived CDR1 and CDR2 are LGHNA and YNFKEQ. The CDR3 extends over 14 amino acids. Trimming took off 0 bases at V and 9 bases at J, with 12 bases between the two ends.

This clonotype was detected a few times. CDR3 DNA sequence: TGTGCCAGCAGACAGGGATACAGCACAGATACGCAGTATTTT. Its translation is CASRQGYSTDTQYF. This chain links TRBV6-2 or TRBV6-3 with TRBJ2-3; D may be TRBD1 (6 bases). The ends were cut back, 6 bases at V and 0 bases at J, with 10 bases in the middle. The CDR3 has 14 residues. Germline loops: CDR1 MNHEY, CDR2 SVGEGT.

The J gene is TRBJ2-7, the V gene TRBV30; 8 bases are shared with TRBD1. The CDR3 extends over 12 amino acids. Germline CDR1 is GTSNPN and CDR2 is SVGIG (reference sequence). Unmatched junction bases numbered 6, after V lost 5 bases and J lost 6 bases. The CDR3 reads CAWGQGPPEQYF. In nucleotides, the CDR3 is TGTGCCTGGGGACAGGGACCCCCCGAGCAGTACTTC.